This is a list of T cell receptor beta chains from one sample in a study of T cell responses to AZD1222 COVID-19 vaccine. Sequencing was performed with immunoSEQ multiplex PCR; in TCRdb, only in-frame clones are kept and a portion is missing. The sample includes under 150,000 clones, 65% to 90% of them seen just once. The sample in question was peripheral blood, obtained 28 days after the second AZD1222 dose. These receptors all stem from an adult who received the AZD1222 COVID-19 vaccine. CDR3s include the opening cysteine and the closing phenylalanine or tryptophan. D genes are given only for firm matches. Clone size is stated in some rows and not others, as once, few, many or a class when expanded.

J gene	D gene	clone size	V gene	CDR3 DNA	CDR3 protein
TRBJ1-1	NA	NA	TRBV18	TGTGCCAGCTCACCACTAAAGGGCACTGAAGCTTTCTTT	CASSPLKGTEAFF
TRBJ2-1	NA	NA	TRBV9	TGTGCCAGCACCGGGGCGAGGAATGAGCAGTTCTTC	CASTGARNEQFF
TRBJ2-3	NA	NA	TRBV29-1	TGCAGCGGGACTGAGGGTTGGTATACGCAGTATTTT	CSGTEGWYTQYF
TRBJ2-7	NA	NA	TRBV20-1	TGCAGTGCTTTAAACTACGAGCAGTACTTC	CSALNYEQYF
TRBJ1-6	NA	NA	TRBV28	TGTGCCAGCAGCCAGGGCGATCCCGATAATTCACCCCTCCACTTT	CASSQGDPDNSPLHF
TRBJ2-5	NA	NA	TRBV7-2	TGTGCCAGCAGCTTGGGGGCCGGCCGGGAGACCCAGTACTTC	CASSLGAGRETQYF
TRBJ1-5	NA	NA	TRBV9	TGTGCCAGCACGCTACGACTCCGGAGCAATCAGCCCCAGCATTTT	CASTLRLRSNQPQHF
TRBJ2-1	NA	NA	TRBV29-1	TGCAGCGTTGACCGGGATGAATACAATGAGCAGTTCTTC	CSVDRDEYNEQFF
TRBJ2-7	TRBD2	few	TRBV9	TGTGCCAGCAGCGTAGAAGCGGGGGGCCTCTACGAGCAGTACTTC	CASSVEAGGLYEQYF
TRBJ2-3	TRBD1	once	TRBV19	TGTGCCAGTAGTAAGACAGGGGGCACAGATACGCAGTATTTT	CASSKTGGTDTQYF
TRBJ1-5	NA	few	TRBV7-9	TGTGCCAGCAGCTACGGCGGGGCCCATAGCAATCAGCCCCAGCATTTT	CASSYGGAHSNQPQHF
TRBJ1-2	TRBD1	NA	TRBV6-5	TGTGCCAGCAGGTTTCCCGGGACAGGGTATGGCTACACCTTC	CASRFPGTGYGYTF
TRBJ2-7	NA	NA	TRBV5-1	TGCGCCAGCAGCTTGGGCTTCGGGGCCAACTCCTACGAGCAGTACTTC	CASSLGFGANSYEQYF
TRBJ2-5	TRBD1	NA	TRBV6-2/TRBV6-3	TGTGCCAGCAACCCCTGGACAGGGCCAGAGACCCAGTACTTC	CASNPWTGPETQYF
TRBJ1-3	TRBD1	NA	TRBV5-1	TGCGCCAGCACCTCAGGGGGCACTGGAAACACCATATATTTT	CASTSGGTGNTIYF
TRBJ1-5	NA	NA	TRBV19	TGTGCCAGTAGTATATGGGATTCCTATCAGCCCCAGCATTTT	CASSIWDSYQPQHF
TRBJ2-7	NA	NA	TRBV18	TGTGCCAGCTCACAGGACGGTTACGAGCAGTACTTC	CASSQDGYEQYF
TRBJ1-3	NA	NA	TRBV7-6	TGTGCCAGCAGCTTAACCGGACCCACCGACGGAAACACCATATATTTT	CASSLTGPTDGNTIYF
TRBJ1-1	NA	NA	TRBV19	TGTGCCAGTAGTATAGATTGGAACACTGAAGCTTTCTTT	CASSIDWNTEAFF
TRBJ1-1	TRBD1	NA	TRBV19	TGTGCCAGTGGCTTGACAGGGGGGAACACTGAAGCTTTCTTT	CASGLTGGNTEAFF
TRBJ2-5	NA	NA	TRBV6-1	TGTGCCAGCATCCGTGGGGCGGGAGAGACCCAGTACTTC	CASIRGAGETQYF
TRBJ2-1	NA	NA	TRBV5-1	TGCGCCAGCAGCCAAAACGGGGGCAGCTCCTACAATGAGCAGTTCTTC	CASSQNGGSSYNEQFF
TRBJ2-5	TRBD2	NA	TRBV4-3	TGCGCCAGCAGCCAAGGTTGGGCTAGCGGGGGGGCCAGGGAGACCCAGTACTTC	CASSQGWASGGARETQYF
TRBJ1-2	NA	NA	TRBV7-2	TGTGCCAGCAGCCAAAGTGCAGGCTATGGCTACACCTTC	CASSQSAGYGYTF
TRBJ1-1	NA	NA	TRBV1	TGCACCAGCAGCACCTACAGCCGTGAAGCTTTCTTT	CTSSTYSREAFF
TRBJ2-1	NA	NA	TRBV18	TGTGCCAGCTCACCCGACCCTCCGTCGGGGCAGTTCTTC	CASSPDPPSGQFF
TRBJ1-3	NA	NA	TRBV30	TGTGCCTGGAGTAACACGGGGAACACCATATATTTT	CAWSNTGNTIYF
TRBJ1-3	NA	NA	TRBV19	TGTGCCAGTAGTATCGTCGGGGGGCCCAGCTCTGGAAACACCATATATTTT	CASSIVGGPSSGNTIYF
TRBJ1-2	NA	NA	TRBV4-3	TGCGCCAGCAGCCCCTTAGAAGGCTGGGGCTACACCTTC	CASSPLEGWGYTF
TRBJ2-1	TRBD2	NA	TRBV28	TGTGCCAGCAGTTTAGGGCCTAGCGGGGCCCCGGGGAATGAGCAGTTCTTC	CASSLGPSGAPGNEQFF
TRBJ1-4	TRBD1	NA	TRBV6-5	TGTGCCAGCAGGCGACAGGGTTATGAAAAACTGTTTTTT	CASRRQGYEKLFF
TRBJ2-1	NA	NA	TRBV2	TGTGCCAGCAGATCAGGGGGGGGCCCCCTTAGTGAGCAGTTCTTC	CASRSGGGPLSEQFF
TRBJ1-2	NA	NA	TRBV6-6	TGTGCCAGCAACGTCGGCTATTTGGGGTATGGCTACACCTTC	CASNVGYLGYGYTF